This is a list of T cell receptor beta chains from one sample in a study of metastatic and nonmetastatic thyroid tumors. TCRdb ran MiXCR on the PCR reads. The sample carries around 15,000 clones, less than 25% recorded once. The sample comprised adjacent normal tissue. Every receptor here comes from a female donor with papillary thyroid cancer or a benign thyroid nodule (not recorded which). Some clones in this sample may be carry-over from other donors' samples. CDR3s include the opening cysteine and the closing phenylalanine or tryptophan. A D gene is named only where the DNA matches it firmly. Clone size is given for some rows only: seen once, a few or many times, or a class if the clone is expanded.

J gene	D gene	V gene	clone size	CDR3 protein	CDR3 DNA
TRBJ2-3	.	TRBV6-1	.	CASRGARDLTDTQYF	TGTGCCAGCCGAGGCGCCCGGGACCTCACAGATACGCAGTATTTT
TRBJ1-1	.	TRBV20-1	.	CSARDGTSLNTEAFF	TGCAGTGCTAGAGACGGGACAAGCCTGAACACTGAAGCTTTCTTT
TRBJ2-7	TRBD1	TRBV20-1	medium-sized	CSASGTGNEQYF	TGCAGTGCTAGCGGGACAGGGAACGAGCAGTACTTC
TRBJ2-3	.	TRBV10-1	few	CASSVKWTICSTDTQYF	TGCGCCAGCAGCGTAAAATGGACTATCTGTTCCACAGATACGCAGTATTTT
TRBJ2-7	.	TRBV28	.	CASSWEGRDMPYEQYF	TGTGCCAGCTCCTGGGAGGGCCGGGACATGCCCTACGAGCAGTACTTC
TRBJ1-5	TRBD1	TRBV20-1	.	CSGKTGGNQPKHF	TGCAGTGGTAAGACAGGGGGCAATCAGCCCAAGCATTTT
TRBJ2-1	.	TRBV7-8	few	CANSLVNEQFF	TGTGCCAACAGCTTAGTAAATGAGCAGTTCTTC
TRBJ1-2	.	TRBV5-1	.	CASSPGTGLYGYTF	TGCGCCAGCAGCCCGGGGACGGGTCTTTATGGCTACACCTTC
TRBJ2-7	.	TRBV20-1	.	CSASPPYGQYF	TGCAGTGCTAGCCCGCCCTATGGGCAGTACTTC
TRBJ2-7	.	TRBV5-4	many	CASSFGAGAAYEQYF	TGTGCCAGCAGCTTTGGGGCAGGGGCCGCCTACGAGCAGTACTTC
TRBJ1-5	TRBD1	TRBV4-1	many	CASSQDTGVNQPQHF	TGCGCCAGCAGCCAAGATACAGGGGTAAATCAGCCCCAGCATTTT
TRBJ2-7	.	TRBV28	.	CASSLNRGLYEQYF	TGTGCCAGCAGTCTCAACAGGGGACTCTACGAGCAGTACTTC
TRBJ2-5	TRBD2	TRBV7-9	.	CSSSLSGTSGDTQYF	TGTTCCAGCAGCTTGTCGGGGACTAGCGGAGACACCCAGTACTTC
TRBJ2-7	TRBD1	TRBV6-6	medium-sized	CASSYSGQGRYEQYF	TGTGCCAGCAGTTACTCTGGACAGGGGCGATACGAGCAGTACTTC
TRBJ2-7	TRBD1	TRBV9	many	CASSGPIEGADPSYEQYF	TGTGCCAGCAGCGGCCCGATTGAGGGGGCGGACCCCTCCTACGAGCAGTACTTC
TRBJ2-1	TRBD1	TRBV19	many	CASRMAGYGTALDNEQFF	TGTGCCAGTAGAATGGCCGGATACGGGACAGCCCTTGACAATGAGCAGTTCTTC
TRBJ1-2	TRBD1	TRBV13	many	CASRGPDRGNYGYTF	TGTGCCAGCCGAGGACCGGACAGGGGGAACTATGGCTACACCTTC
TRBJ2-7	TRBD2	TRBV27	many	CASSSGSGTSVSYEQYF	TGTGCCAGCAGTTCCGGATCCGGGACTAGCGTATCCTACGAGCAGTACTTC
TRBJ2-4	TRBD2	TRBV5-1	.	CASSLPLAGTNELFF	TGCGCCAGCAGCTTACCACTAGCGGGAACCAATGAGCTGTTCTTC
TRBJ2-7	.	TRBV2	few	CDSSVGNTYEQYF	TGTGACAGCAGCGTCGGGAATACCTACGAGCAGTACTTC
TRBJ2-3	.	TRBV14	many	CASSQDLAGTSTDTQYF	TGTGCCAGCAGCCAAGATCTTGCAGGGACTAGCACAGATACGCAGTATTTT
TRBJ1-6	.	TRBV20-1	.	CSARNPTTGTWGSPLHF	TGCAGTGCTAGAAACCCAACAACCGGGACTTGGGGTTCACCCCTCCACTTT
TRBJ1-1	TRBD1	TRBV5-1	.	CASTAEQGATEAFF	TGCGCCAGCACAGCCGAACAGGGGGCCACTGAAGCTTTCTTT
TRBJ1-1	.	TRBV13	.	CASSLGQGNTEAFF	TGTGCCAGCAGCTTAGGCCAGGGAAACACTGAAGCTTTCTTT
TRBJ1-4	TRBD1	TRBV28	few	CASSHSQGAWVDGKLFF	TGTGCCAGCAGCCACTCCCAGGGGGCGTGGGTCGATGGAAAACTGTTTTTT
TRBJ2-7	TRBD1	TRBV10-1	medium-sized	CASTRTGKYEQYF	TGCGCCAGCACTAGGACAGGGAAATACGAGCAGTACTTC
TRBJ1-1	.	TRBV20-1	many	CSARDSFQRNTEAFF	TGCAGTGCTAGAGATTCGTTCCAGCGGAACACTGAAGCTTTCTTT
TRBJ1-3	.	TRBV6-2/TRBV6-3	large	CATSWDWTGNTIYF	TGTGCCACCAGCTGGGACTGGACTGGAAACACCATATATTTT
TRBJ2-2	TRBD2	TRBV11-1	.	CASSRGSGSVDTGELFF	TGTGCCAGCAGCCGGGGGAGCGGGAGTGTGGACACCGGGGAGCTGTTTTTT
TRBJ2-7	.	TRBV20-1	few	CSASLARGSYEQYF	TGCAGTGCCAGCCTAGCGAGAGGCTCATACGAGCAGTACTTC
TRBJ1-1	.	TRBV20-1	.	CSAPTTGTEAFF	TGCAGTGCGCCCACCACCGGGACTGAAGCTTTCTTT
TRBJ2-3	TRBD2	TRBV20-1	many	CSAPSAGLAGVSTDTQYF	TGCAGTGCCCCATCAGCAGGACTAGCGGGAGTTAGCACAGATACGCAGTATTTT
TRBJ2-1	TRBD2	TRBV6-1	medium-sized	CASSEQTGGIHEQFF	TGTGCCAGCAGTGAACAGACGGGAGGAATTCATGAGCAGTTCTTC
TRBJ2-7	.	TRBV25-1	medium-sized	CASSESTPGRNEQYF	TGTGCCAGCAGTGAATCAACGCCAGGGCGGAACGAGCAGTACTTC
TRBJ2-5	.	TRBV2	.	CASNSVEETQYF	TGTGCCAGCAATTCAGTTGAAGAGACCCAGTACTTC
TRBJ2-1	.	TRBV13	.	CASSLGQGPFF	TGTGCCAGCAGCCTCGGGCAGGGTCCGTTCTTC
TRBJ2-7	.	TRBV5-1	medium-sized	CASSPKTGGPSYEQYF	TGCGCCAGCAGCCCCAAGACGGGTGGACCCTCCTACGAGCAGTACTTC
TRBJ2-1	.	TRBV5-1	.	CASSLVSGRAYNEQFF	TGCGCCAGCAGCTTGGTTAGCGGTCGGGCCTATAATGAGCAGTTCTTC
TRBJ2-3	TRBD2	TRBV6-1	medium-sized	CASSPDLAGFSNTQYF	TGTGCCAGCAGTCCTGACCTAGCGGGCTTTTCAAATACGCAGTATTTT
TRBJ2-2	TRBD2	TRBV7-6	many	CASSPGRGDRNTGELFF	TGTGCCAGCAGCCCCGGTCGGGGGGACCGGAACACCGGGGAGCTGTTTTTT
TRBJ1-2	.	TRBV27	large	CASAPHPNYGYTF	TGTGCCAGCGCCCCCCACCCTAACTATGGCTACACCTTC
TRBJ2-7	.	TRBV7-2	.	CASSSLDKVNEQYF	TGTGCCAGCAGCTCCTTGGACAAGGTTAACGAGCAGTACTTC
TRBJ2-7	.	TRBV6-2/TRBV6-3	.	CASKKSGAEASEQYF	TGTGCCAGCAAAAAGTCGGGAGCTGAGGCGAGCGAGCAGTACTTC
TRBJ2-3	TRBD2	TRBV4-1	once	CASSPLLAGGRDTQYF	TGCGCCAGCAGCCCCTTACTAGCGGGGGGGCGAGATACGCAGTATTTT
TRBJ2-7	.	TRBV10-3	few	CAISPSGTAYEQYF	TGTGCCATCAGCCCATCCGGGACCGCCTACGAGCAGTACTTC
TRBJ2-1	.	TRBV11-2	.	CASSPLRQGIYNEQLF	TGTGCCAGCAGCCCCCTTCGTCAGGGGATATACAATGAGCAGCTCTTC
TRBJ2-7	TRBD1	TRBV18	many	CASSPQGRGPNSYEQYF	TGTGCCAGCTCACCACAAGGCAGGGGGCCGAACTCCTACGAGCAGTACTTC
TRBJ2-3	.	TRBV28	.	CASSFRRTLSKDTQYF	TGTGCCAGCAGTTTCCGCAGGACCCTTAGCAAAGATACGCAGTATTTT
TRBJ1-4	TRBD1	TRBV20-1	many	CSARPPTGALEKLFF	TGCAGTGCTCGCCCTCCGACAGGGGCCCTGGAAAAACTGTTTTTT
TRBJ1-1	TRBD1	TRBV6-9	few	CASIYGLGTGIMNTEAFF	TGCGCCAGCATTTACGGCCTGGGGACAGGGATTATGAACACTGAAGCTTTCTTT
TRBJ2-3	.	TRBV15	many	CATSRGVPDTQYF	TGTGCCACCAGCAGAGGAGTGCCAGATACGCAGTATTTT
TRBJ2-3	.	TRBV28	few	CASSPLGARTDTQYF	TGTGCCAGCAGTCCCCTGGGGGCTAGGACAGATACGCAGTATTTT
TRBJ2-7	TRBD2	TRBV11-3	.	CASGPRPSGGIGEQYF	TGTGCCAGCGGCCCCCGTCCTAGCGGGGGGATAGGGGAGCAGTACTTC